This T cell receptor beta chain was profiled in a study of cytomegalovirus exposure and HLA in healthy donors. Profiled with immunoSEQ multiplex PCR; TCRdb holds only in-frame clones, not every one. The sample shows about 350,000 clones, 87% of them seen only once. Study-wide points: In vitro assays verified that a few CMV-associated chains recognized CMV antigens specifically.

The V and J ends lost 5 bases and 6 bases respectively, with 14 bases between them. Germline CDR1 reads MNHEY; CDR2 reads SVGAGI. This CDR3 comprises 14 residues. As regards this clone: Its antigen is currently unknown.

The chain couples TRBV6-5 to TRBJ2-1; D not certain. This receptor was obtained from a woman between 25 and 40 years old in good health and CMV-seropositive. Material for sequencing was PBMCs. This chain's CDR3 is CASSPRSPVNEQFF. CDR3 sequence (DNA): TGTGCCAGCAGTCCACGGAGCCCGGTCAATGAGCAGTTCTTC.